This is a list of T cell receptor beta chains from one sample in a study of OX40 agonist ivuxolimab in advanced cancers. Measured with immunoSEQ multiplex PCR; TCRdb has only the in-frame clones, and not every one. The table has 55,000 to 70,000 clones, around four fifths seen once; the top ten hold 4% to 5%. Sequences were derived from CD4+ or CD8+ T cells sorted from blood, sampled in a trial of the OX40 agonist ivuxolimab. The receptors here all came from an adult with an advanced solid tumor such as melanoma, head and neck, liver or kidney cancer. Each CDR3 is given with its conserved first and last residue. Fields, in order: D gene, clone size, V gene, J gene, CDR3 DNA, CDR3 protein. D genes are given only for firm matches. Clone size is given for some rows only: seen once, a few or many times, or a class if the clone is expanded.

TRBD1	.	TRBV28	TRBJ2-5	TGTGCCAGCAGTCCTACAGGGGGCGCAGAGACCCAGTACTTC	CASSPTGGAETQYF
TRBD2	few	TRBV28	TRBJ2-3	TGTGCCAGCATCACTACAGCGGGAAGAACAGATACGCAGTATTTT	CASITTAGRTDTQYF
.	.	TRBV6-1	TRBJ2-2	TGTGCCAGCAGTGAAAGGAAATCCAGGTTATATCGGACCGGGGAGCTGTTTTTT	CASSERKSRLYRTGELFF
.	once	TRBV7-2	TRBJ1-1	TGTGCCAGCAGCCGACAGGAAAACACTGAAGCTTTCTTT	CASSRQENTEAFF
TRBD1	.	TRBV28	TRBJ2-3	TGTGCCAGCAGTTCCGCCCCGGGACAGACAGATACGCAGTATTTT	CASSSAPGQTDTQYF
TRBD2	.	TRBV7-3	TRBJ2-3	TGTGCCAGCAGCTCCCTCGGGACTAACACAGATACGCAGTATTTT	CASSSLGTNTDTQYF
.	.	TRBV9	TRBJ2-2	TGTGCCAGCAGCGGGGTAGCCGGTAGGACCGGGGAGCTGTTTTTT	CASSGVAGRTGELFF
.	.	TRBV28	TRBJ2-3	TGTGCCAGCAGTCTGACTAGCACAGATACGCAGTATTTT	CASSLTSTDTQYF
.	.	TRBV28	TRBJ1-6	TGTGCCAGCAGTACATCTAGCTCCTATAATTCACCCCTCCACTTT	CASSTSSSYNSPLHF
TRBD1	.	TRBV19	TRBJ1-5	TGTGCCAGTAGTTCGACAGGGCCGAATCAGCCCCAGCATTTT	CASSSTGPNQPQHF
.	.	TRBV28	TRBJ1-2	TGTGCCAGCAGTTTATCAGGGGACGGCTACACCTTC	CASSLSGDGYTF
TRBD1	.	TRBV19	TRBJ1-1	TGTGCCAGTAGTATCGGGGGGACAGGCGCTGAAGCTTTCTTT	CASSIGGTGAEAFF
TRBD1	once	TRBV25-1	TRBJ1-4	TGTGCCAGCAGTGAGACAGGGGTTCCAACTAATGAAAAACTGTTTTTT	CASSETGVPTNEKLFF
.	few	TRBV9	TRBJ1-2	TGTGCCAGCAGCGTCGCGACAGGTTCCAACTATGGCTACACCTTC	CASSVATGSNYGYTF
TRBD1	.	TRBV12-5	TRBJ2-7	TGTGCTAGTGGTTTGGTACTTCCAGGGGGCAGCTACGAGCAGTACTTC	CASGLVLPGGSYEQYF
.	.	TRBV5-4	TRBJ2-4	TGTGCCAGCAGCTCCAGAGCTCCACTAGCCAAAAACATTCAGTACTTC	CASSSRAPLAKNIQYF
.	.	TRBV28	TRBJ1-5	TGTGCCAGCAGATTCGACCCGGGTCAGGGCAATCAGCCCCAGCATTTT	CASRFDPGQGNQPQHF
.	.	TRBV6-6	TRBJ1-3	TGTGCCAGCAGTTACTCGGCAGCCCACGGAAACACCATATATTTT	CASSYSAAHGNTIYF
.	.	TRBV28	TRBJ2-3	TGTGCCAGCAGTTTACAGGGTGGGCGGTCAGATACGCAGTATTTT	CASSLQGGRSDTQYF
TRBD2	.	TRBV19	TRBJ2-2	TGTGCCAGTAGTATAACTAGCGGAGCGAACACCGGGGAGCTGTTTTTT	CASSITSGANTGELFF
.	.	TRBV5-1	TRBJ2-1	TGCGCCAGCACCACAGGGACCCACGTCTACAATGAGCAGTTCTTC	CASTTGTHVYNEQFF
.	.	TRBV6-1	TRBJ1-5	TGTGCCAGCAGTGAAGTTGGGGTCTTCGGGCCCCAGCATTTT	CASSEVGVFGPQHF
.	.	TRBV6-4	TRBJ1-5	TGTGCCAGCAGGGATACAGGGCGTAAGCCCCAGCATTTT	CASRDTGRKPQHF
.	.	TRBV2	TRBJ2-7	TGTGCCAGCAGTGAAACGTGGGGAAAGTACGAGCAGTACTTC	CASSETWGKYEQYF
.	.	TRBV25-1	TRBJ2-1	TGTGCCAGCAGTGAACGTCCCTCCCCCAGCGGAAATGAGCAGTTCTTC	CASSERPSPSGNEQFF
TRBD1	.	TRBV28	TRBJ1-5	TGTGCCAGCAGACGACAGGGGATTAGCAATCAGCCCCAGCATTTT	CASRRQGISNQPQHF
.	.	TRBV19	TRBJ1-1	TGTGCCAGTACCCTGCGGACGGGTGAAGCTTTCTTT	CASTLRTGEAFF
TRBD2	.	TRBV13	TRBJ2-7	TGTGCCAGCAGCTTACGCGGGGGGGCCTACGAGCAGTACTTC	CASSLRGGAYEQYF
.	.	TRBV28	TRBJ2-6	TGTGCCAGCAGCTCCGGACAGAGCTCTGGGGCCAACGTCCTGACTTTC	CASSSGQSSGANVLTF
.	.	TRBV5-6	TRBJ2-7	TGTGCCAGCAGCTTGATTGTGGGGCGAAATGGGAACTACGAGCAGTACTTC	CASSLIVGRNGNYEQYF
.	.	TRBV2	TRBJ1-2	TGTGCCAGCAGTCAGGGTACGCTCTATGGCTACACCTTC	CASSQGTLYGYTF
TRBD2	.	TRBV19	TRBJ2-3	TGTGCCAGTAGTATTATGTCTAGCGGGAGACCTTGGGGAGCCGAAGATACGCAGTATTTT	CASSIMSSGRPWGAEDTQYF
TRBD2	.	TRBV7-3	TRBJ2-1	TGTGCCAGCAGCTTAATGGCCCGGCGGGGGGGCGATGAGCAGTTCTTC	CASSLMARRGGDEQFF
TRBD2	.	TRBV18	TRBJ2-5	TGTGCCAGCTCAAACAGCGGGGGGGCCGAGGAGACCCAGTACTTC	CASSNSGGAEETQYF
.	.	TRBV25-1	TRBJ1-6	TGTGCCAGTAGGGGGGTAGAAAATTCACCCCTCCACTTT	CASRGVENSPLHF
.	.	TRBV21-1	TRBJ1-5	TGTGCCAGCAGCGATTCCGGGACTAGCAATCAGCCCCAGCATTTT	CASSDSGTSNQPQHF
.	.	TRBV28	TRBJ2-1	TGTGCCAGCAGTTTCTCCAGCGGCAATGAGCAGTTCTTC	CASSFSSGNEQFF
TRBD2	.	TRBV2	TRBJ2-3	TGTGCCAGCAGTGAACGGCTAGCGGGTATCACAGATACGCAGTATTTT	CASSERLAGITDTQYF
TRBD1	.	TRBV6-9	TRBJ2-1	TGTGCCAGCACCCAATTCAGGACAGGGAGCTCCTACAATGAGCAGTTCTTC	CASTQFRTGSSYNEQFF
.	.	TRBV7-9	TRBJ2-7	TGTGCCAGCAGCTTAGCCTCTAGCGCTGGCTCCTACGAGCAGTACTTC	CASSLASSAGSYEQYF
TRBD2	.	TRBV2	TRBJ2-3	TGTGCCAGCAGACCCGGGACTAGCGGGAGTAGGGTTGGGCCCAAGTGGCAGTATTTT	CASRPGTSGSRVGPKWQYF
TRBD1	.	TRBV28	TRBJ1-4	TGTGCCAGCAGTCAGGGGGGGGTTAGGACTAATGAAAAACTGTTTTTT	CASSQGGVRTNEKLFF
TRBD2	.	TRBV2	TRBJ2-3	TGTGCCAGCAGTGCGGGACTAGCGGGGGGGCCCATGACAGATACGCAGTATTTT	CASSAGLAGGPMTDTQYF
.	.	TRBV9	TRBJ2-2	TGTGCCAGCAGCGTCGAGGCAAGTTCCACCGGGGAGCTGTTTTTT	CASSVEASSTGELFF
.	.	TRBV2	TRBJ2-3	TGTGCCAGCTGGCTAGTCTCTAGCACAGATACGCAGTATTTT	CASWLVSSTDTQYF